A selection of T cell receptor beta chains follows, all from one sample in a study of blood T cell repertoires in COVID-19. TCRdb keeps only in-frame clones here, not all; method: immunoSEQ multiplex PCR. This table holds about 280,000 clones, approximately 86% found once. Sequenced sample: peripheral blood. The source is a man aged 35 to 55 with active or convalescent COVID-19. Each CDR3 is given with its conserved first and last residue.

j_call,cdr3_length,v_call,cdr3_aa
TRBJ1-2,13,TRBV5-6,CASSDTTVHGYTF
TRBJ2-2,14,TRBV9,CASSPSGGTGELFF
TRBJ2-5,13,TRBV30,CAWSVTEQETQYF
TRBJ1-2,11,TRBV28,CASSLNYGYTF
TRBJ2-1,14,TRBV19,CASTMVAGSDEQFF
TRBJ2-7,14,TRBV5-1,CASSLAQGSYEQYF
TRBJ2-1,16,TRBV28,CASSLVAGSSYNEQFF
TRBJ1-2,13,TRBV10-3,CAISRERNYGYTF
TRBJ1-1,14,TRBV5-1,CASSLAQSPRVTFF
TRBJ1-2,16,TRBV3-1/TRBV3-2,CASSQEGSGGAWGYTF
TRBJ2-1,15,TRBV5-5,CASSLGLAGGNEQFF
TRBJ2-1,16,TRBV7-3,CASSSRGREGQGEQFF
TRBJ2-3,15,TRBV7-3,CASSFHEGGTDTQYF
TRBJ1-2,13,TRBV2,CASSQTGGYGYTF
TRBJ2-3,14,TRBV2,CASSVSQGPDTQYF
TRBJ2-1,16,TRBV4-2,CASSQDGGTSFYEQFF
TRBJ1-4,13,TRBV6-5,CASSPLRDEKLFF
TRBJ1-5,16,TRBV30,CAWSVRGGALPQPQHF
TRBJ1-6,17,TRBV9,CASSVEVWQGGNSPLHF
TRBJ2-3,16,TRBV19,CASLPRSLPNTDTQYF
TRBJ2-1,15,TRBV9,CASSVSGTGGNEQFF
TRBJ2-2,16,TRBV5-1,CASQDQREGNTGELFF